This is a list of T cell receptor beta chains from one sample in a study of neoadjuvant anti-PD-1 for oral cavity cancer. Sequencing was performed with immunoSEQ multiplex PCR; in TCRdb, only in-frame clones are kept and a portion is missing. The table lists 15,000 or so clones, 50% to 65% of them singletons. Sequenced material: PBMCs, taken before nivolumab (anti-PD-1) treatment. These TCRs come from a person aged 40 to 85 with oral cavity squamous cell carcinoma. Both conserved end residues are part of each CDR3. The order of the fields is CDR3 length, J gene, clone size, D gene, V gene, CDR3 protein, CDR3 DNA. D genes are given only for firm matches. Only some rows state a clone size, as once, few, many or a class for expanded clones.

>15|TRBJ2-7|.|TRBD2|TRBV5-4
CASSLSGVHPYEQYF
TGTGCCAGCAGCCTTAGCGGGGTTCACCCCTACGAGCAGTACTTC
>14|TRBJ2-7|.|.|TRBV4-1
CASSQVTRTNEQYF
TGCGCCAGCAGCCAAGTTACTAGAACAAACGAGCAGTACTTC
>12|TRBJ2-7|.|TRBD1|TRBV6-5
CASSPTGSEQYF
TGTGCCAGCAGCCCGACAGGGTCCGAGCAGTACTTC
>16|TRBJ2-3|.|TRBD2|TRBV10-3
CASGPGLADGTDTQYF
TGTGCCTCCGGCCCGGGACTAGCGGATGGCACAGATACGCAGTATTTT
>14|TRBJ1-5|.|.|TRBV28
CASSQFSFNQPQHF
TGTGCCAGCAGTCAATTCTCCTTTAATCAGCCCCAGCATTTT
>12|TRBJ2-7|.|.|TRBV10-2
CASTTNLGEQYF
TGCGCCAGCACAACGAATTTGGGCGAGCAGTACTTC
>13|TRBJ2-1|.|.|TRBV19
CASTRLEGNEQFF
TGTGCCAGTACTCGACTAGAAGGCAATGAGCAGTTCTTC
>14|TRBJ1-4|.|.|TRBV5-6
CASSLWGWDEKLFF
TGTGCCAGCAGCTTGTGGGGTTGGGATGAAAAACTGTTTTTT
>14|TRBJ1-1|.|.|TRBV5-5
CASSLAGKNTEAFF
TGTGCCAGCAGCTTGGCAGGAAAGAACACTGAAGCTTTCTTT
>14|TRBJ1-5|.|TRBD1|TRBV19
CASSTDRVGQPQHF
TGTGCCAGTAGTACGGACAGGGTAGGCCAGCCCCAGCATTTT
>13|TRBJ2-5|once|.|TRBV6-6
CASSQDVQETQYF
TGTGCCAGCAGTCAGGACGTCCAAGAGACCCAGTACTTC
>16|TRBJ2-2|.|TRBD2|TRBV5-3
CARSLALAGGPGELFF
TGTGCCAGAAGCTTGGCACTAGCGGGAGGTCCCGGGGAGCTGTTTTTT
>15|TRBJ2-5|.|.|TRBV9
CASSVRGGDRETQYF
TGTGCCAGCAGCGTAAGGGGCGGGGACAGAGAGACCCAGTACTTC
>13|TRBJ1-1|.|.|TRBV30
CACNRDLNTEAFF
TGTGCCTGTAATCGGGACTTGAACACTGAAGCTTTCTTT
>11|TRBJ2-3|.|.|TRBV29-1
CSVDTTDTQYF
TGCAGCGTTGACACCACAGATACGCAGTATTTT
>15|TRBJ2-7|.|TRBD1|TRBV5-1
CASSDTGVSSYEQYF
TGCGCCAGCAGCGACACAGGGGTGAGCTCCTACGAGCAGTACTTC
>13|TRBJ1-2|.|TRBD1|TRBV30
CACGTANIYGYTF
TGTGCCTGCGGGACAGCTAATATCTATGGCTACACCTTC
>14|TRBJ2-7|once|.|TRBV7-2
CASSLGVGVYEQYF
TGTGCCAGCAGCTTGGGTGTCGGAGTCTACGAGCAGTACTTC
>14|TRBJ1-6|few|TRBD1|TRBV6-6
CASKAGGYNSPLHF
TGTGCCAGCAAAGCAGGGGGGTACAATTCACCCCTCCACTTT
>13|TRBJ1-2|.|.|TRBV5-4
CASSLVAVAGYTF
TGTGCCAGCAGCTTGGTAGCAGTAGCTGGCTACACCTTC
>15|TRBJ2-7|.|TRBD2|TRBV30
CAWSQTSGFHYEQYF
TGTGCCTGGAGTCAAACTAGCGGGTTTCACTACGAGCAGTACTTC
>14|TRBJ1-4|few|.|TRBV28
CASTLPGRNEKLFF
TGTGCCAGCACTCTCCCAGGACGTAATGAAAAACTGTTTTTT
>15|TRBJ2-1|once|TRBD2|TRBV13
CASSVAGASYNEQFF
TGTGCCAGCAGCGTAGCGGGAGCATCCTACAATGAGCAGTTCTTC
>15|TRBJ2-1|.|TRBD2|TRBV4-1
CASSWGTSGYNEQFF
TGCGCCAGCAGTTGGGGGACTAGCGGCTACAATGAGCAGTTCTTC
>14|TRBJ1-1|.|TRBD1|TRBV9
CASSVGTGGTEAFF
TGTGCCAGCAGCGTAGGGACAGGGGGCACTGAAGCTTTCTTT
>15|TRBJ1-5|few|.|TRBV30
CAWSVGLGGNQPQHF
TGTGCCTGGAGTGTGGGGTTGGGGGGCAATCAGCCCCAGCATTTT
>14|TRBJ1-4|.|TRBD1|TRBV27
CASSWTGTNEKLFF
TGTGCCAGCAGTTGGACAGGGACAAATGAAAAACTGTTTTTT
>15|TRBJ2-7|.|.|TRBV10-2
CASSIFRTSSYEQYF
TGCGCCAGCAGTATCTTCAGAACTAGCTCCTACGAGCAGTACTTC
>17|TRBJ1-5|.|.|TRBV11-2
CASSFGRGDLFRQPQHF
TGTGCCAGCAGCTTCGGAAGGGGGGACCTTTTCCGTCAGCCCCAGCATTTT
>14|TRBJ2-7|large|TRBD1|TRBV9
CASSTGGASYEQYF
TGTGCCAGCAGTACAGGGGGCGCATCCTACGAGCAGTACTTC
>14|TRBJ2-2|.|.|TRBV5-6
CASSLPTHTGELFF
TGTGCCAGCAGCTTGCCCACCCACACCGGGGAGCTGTTTTTT
>14|TRBJ2-7|.|TRBD2|TRBV4-1
CASSQEPGGYEQYF
TGCGCCAGCAGCCAAGAGCCGGGAGGCTACGAGCAGTACTTC
>12|TRBJ2-2|.|.|TRBV29-1
CSLETNTGELFF
TGCAGCCTAGAGACAAACACCGGGGAGCTGTTTTTT
>15|TRBJ1-6|.|.|TRBV19
CASSQAARVGSPLHF
TGTGCCAGTAGTCAGGCGGCCAGGGTGGGTTCACCCCTCCACTTT
>16|TRBJ2-7|few|.|TRBV2
CASSGLGPRSSYEQYF
TGTGCCAGCAGCGGACTTGGACCGCGGAGCTCCTACGAGCAGTACTTC
>15|TRBJ1-2|few|.|TRBV6-5
CASSSGTITNYGYTF
TGTGCCAGCAGTTCCGGGACAATCACTAACTATGGCTACACCTTC
>12|TRBJ2-7|.|.|TRBV6-6
CASSYHRDEQYF
TGTGCCAGCAGTTACCACAGGGACGAGCAGTACTTC
>14|TRBJ1-1|.|TRBD1|TRBV19
CASSLGQTAAEAFF
TGTGCCAGTAGTCTGGGACAGACCGCCGCTGAAGCTTTCTTT
>13|TRBJ1-5|.|.|TRBV7-9
CASSLAGGDPQHF
TGTGCCAGCAGCTTAGCAGGGGGAGATCCCCAGCATTTT
>14|TRBJ1-1|.|.|TRBV5-1
CASSPSGSTTEAFF
TGCGCCAGCAGCCCGTCGGGGAGTACCACTGAAGCTTTCTTT
>17|TRBJ1-3|.|.|TRBV13
CASSLGSGHFAGNTIYF
TGTGCCAGCAGCTTAGGTTCTGGACATTTCGCTGGAAACACCATATATTTT
>11|TRBJ2-1|.|.|TRBV7-7
CASSSGDEQFF
TGTGCTAGCAGCTCAGGGGATGAGCAGTTCTTC
>15|TRBJ2-3|.|.|TRBV10-1
CASRETGKSTDTQYF
TGCGCCAGCAGAGAGACGGGTAAAAGCACAGATACGCAGTATTTT
>14|TRBJ1-2|.|TRBD1|TRBV5-1
CASSLEGQGYGYTF
TGCGCCAGCAGCTTGGAGGGACAGGGCTATGGCTACACCTTC
>14|TRBJ1-6|.|.|TRBV7-3
CASSSGLSNSPLHF
TGTGCCAGCAGCTCCGGCCTATCAAATTCACCCCTCCACTTT
>14|TRBJ1-5|.|.|TRBV28
CASSLGGSNQPQHF
TGTGCCAGCAGTTTAGGGGGCAGCAATCAGCCCCAGCATTTT
>15|TRBJ2-7|.|TRBD1|TRBV12-5
CASGPGQGMVYEQYF
TGTGCTAGTGGTCCGGGACAGGGGATGGTTTACGAGCAGTACTTC
>12|TRBJ1-4|.|.|TRBV10-1
CASTLSNEKLFF
TGCGCCAGCACCTTGAGTAATGAAAAACTGTTTTTT
>14|TRBJ2-2|.|.|TRBV2
CASSEGGFGGELFF
TGTGCCAGCAGTGAAGGGGGCTTTGGTGGGGAGCTGTTTTTT
>14|TRBJ2-2|.|.|TRBV19
CASTPGRYTGELFF
TGTGCCAGTACTCCGGGACGCTACACCGGGGAGCTGTTTTTT
>15|TRBJ2-5|.|TRBD1|TRBV2
CASNPTGTARGAQYF
TGTGCCAGCAATCCGACCGGGACAGCCCGAGGAGCCCAGTACTTC
>12|TRBJ1-2|.|.|TRBV11-2
CASSLGPYGYTF
TGTGCCAGCAGCTTAGGACCCTATGGCTACACCTTC
>14|TRBJ1-2|once|TRBD1|TRBV9
CASSGIQGDYGYTF
TGTGCCAGCAGCGGAATACAGGGGGACTATGGCTACACCTTC